This TCR beta chain was recorded in a study of T cells after yellow fever vaccination. Points on this clonotype: Its target is not known.

Findings and caveats of the study: One caveat is that FACS-sorted repertoires could contain abundant clonotypes contaminating from the bulk population. When the response was secondary, it was weaker but reached its peak faster, day 5 versus 15.

This CDR3 is 13 amino acids long. Trimming pared 8 bases from V and 4 bases from J, leaving 12 bases between. TCRdb recomputed calls from the 5' RACE reads with MiXCR, one row per CDR3 protein. This sample yields around 500,000 distinct CDR3 sequences, of which less than 25% are seen a single time; around 16% belongs to the top ten. The chain combines TRBV12-3 or TRBV12-4 with TRBJ1-3; D remains unclear. The source was PBMCs, collected 20 to 25 days after the first yellow fever vaccination. The sequence was collected from a man aged 18 to 30 who received the YFV17D yellow fever vaccine. In nucleotides, the CDR3 is TGTGCCAGCGCGGCGCTCGGAGGAAACACCATATATTTT. It yields the protein CASAALGGNTIYF.